What follows are 3 T cell receptor beta chains derived from one specimen sequenced in a study of siplizumab effects on memory and regulatory T cells. Profiling relied on immunoSEQ multiplex PCR, and the TCRdb table lists in-frame clones only, not all of them. The sample holds 90,000 to 130,000 clones, 92% seen once. Input material: CD4+ T cells sorted from blood. The source of these receptors is a human donor in good health.

The chain combines TRBV10-3 with TRBJ2-2, with D uncertain. V lost 2 bases, J lost 0 bases, and 7 bases lay in between. Germline values: CDR1 ENHRY, CDR2 SYGVKD. The CDR3 totals 15 residues. The CDR3 bases are TGTGCCATCAGTGAGCCCGTCGCGAACACCGGGGAGCTGTTTTTT. Its protein is CAISEPVANTGELFF.

The chain uses TRBV28 and TRBJ1-4; D not certain. With 6 bases removed from V and 4 bases from J, the gap between germline ends came to 9 bases. CDR1 and CDR2 (germline): MDHEN, SYDVKM. The CDR3 contains 13 residues. The CDR3 loop is CASRQSVNEKLFF. The CDR3 coding sequence is TGTGCCAGCAGACAGAGTGTTAATGAAAAACTGTTTTTT.

This clone showed up just once. The chain links TRBV6-1 to TRBJ2-5; 7 nucleotides align to TRBD1. This CDR3 is built from 15 residues. The germline V gene has CDR1 MNHNS and CDR2 SASEGT. Trimming took 2 bases from V and 4 from J; bases not matched to a gene: 7. The CDR3 DNA sequence: TGTGCCAGCAGTGAACGGTTGCAGGGGGTAGAGACCCAGTACTTC. It codes for CASSERLQGVETQYF.